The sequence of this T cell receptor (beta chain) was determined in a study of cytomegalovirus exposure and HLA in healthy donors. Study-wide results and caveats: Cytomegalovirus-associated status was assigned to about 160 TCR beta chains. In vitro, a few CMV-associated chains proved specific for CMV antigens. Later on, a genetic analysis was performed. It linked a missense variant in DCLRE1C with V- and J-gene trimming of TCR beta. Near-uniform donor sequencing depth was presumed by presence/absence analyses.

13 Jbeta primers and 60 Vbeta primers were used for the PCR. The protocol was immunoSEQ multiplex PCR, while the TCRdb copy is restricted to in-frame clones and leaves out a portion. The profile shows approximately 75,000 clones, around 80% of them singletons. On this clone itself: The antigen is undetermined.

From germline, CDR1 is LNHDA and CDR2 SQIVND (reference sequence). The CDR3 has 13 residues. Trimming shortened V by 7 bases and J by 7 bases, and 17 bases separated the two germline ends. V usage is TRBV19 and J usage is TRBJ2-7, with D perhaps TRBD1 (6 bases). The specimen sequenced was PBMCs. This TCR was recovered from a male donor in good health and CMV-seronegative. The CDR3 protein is CASTMTGSGEQYF. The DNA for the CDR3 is TGTGCCAGTACCATGACAGGTTCTGGGGAGCAGTACTTC.